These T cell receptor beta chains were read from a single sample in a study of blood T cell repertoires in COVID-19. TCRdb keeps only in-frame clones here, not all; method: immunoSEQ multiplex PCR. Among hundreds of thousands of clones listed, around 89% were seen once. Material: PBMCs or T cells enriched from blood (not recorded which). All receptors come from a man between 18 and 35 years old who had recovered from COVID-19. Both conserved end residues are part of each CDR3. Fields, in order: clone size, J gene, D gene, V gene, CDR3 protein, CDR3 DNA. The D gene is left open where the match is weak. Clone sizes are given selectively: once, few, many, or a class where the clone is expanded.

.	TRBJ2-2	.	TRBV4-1	CASSQAHNEPPGELFF	TGCGCCAGCAGCCAAGCCCACAATGAACCCCCCGGGGAGCTGTTTTTT
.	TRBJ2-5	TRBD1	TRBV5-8	CASSAGTGKETQYF	TGTGCCAGCAGCGCCGGGACAGGGAAAGAGACCCAGTACTTC
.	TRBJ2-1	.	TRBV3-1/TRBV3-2	CASSQDTPWSSYNEQFF	TGTGCCAGCAGCCAAGACACCCCCTGGAGCTCCTACAATGAGCAGTTCTTC
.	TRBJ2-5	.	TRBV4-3	CASSQESLETQYF	TGCGCCAGCAGCCAAGAGAGCCTCGAGACCCAGTACTTC
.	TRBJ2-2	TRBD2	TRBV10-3	CAIKSPGKAGGPRDTGELFF	TGTGCCATCAAGTCCCCAGGGAAGGCGGGAGGGCCTCGGGACACCGGGGAGCTGTTTTTT
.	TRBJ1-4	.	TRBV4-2	CASSHTGAGGATNEKLFF	TGTGCCAGCAGCCACACCGGCGCGGGGGGTGCAACTAATGAAAAACTGTTTTTT
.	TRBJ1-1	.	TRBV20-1	CSASRQNTEAFF	TGCAGTGCTAGTAGACAGAACACTGAAGCTTTCTTT
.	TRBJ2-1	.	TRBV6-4	CASSDIQGRARDEQFF	TGTGCCAGCAGTGACATCCAGGGAAGGGCAAGGGATGAGCAGTTCTTC
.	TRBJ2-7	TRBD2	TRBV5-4	CASSALPGGADYEQYF	TGTGCCAGCAGCGCCCTCCCGGGGGGGGCGGACTACGAGCAGTACTTC
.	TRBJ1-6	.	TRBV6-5	CASSPVSGGNSPLHF	TGTGCCAGCAGCCCCGTTTCAGGTGGCAATTCACCCCTCCACTTT
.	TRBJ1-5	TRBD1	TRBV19	CASSPGDRPNQPQHF	TGTGCCAGTAGCCCTGGGGACAGGCCCAATCAGCCCCAGCATTTT
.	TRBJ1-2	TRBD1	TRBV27	CASSLDDRGAGYTF	TGTGCCAGCAGTTTAGACGACAGGGGAGCTGGCTACACCTTC
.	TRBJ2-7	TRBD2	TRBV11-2	CASSLELAGGRNEQYF	TGTGCCAGCAGCTTAGAGTTAGCGGGGGGTAGGAACGAGCAGTACTTC
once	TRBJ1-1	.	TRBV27	CASSATQGNTEAFF	TGTGCCAGCAGTGCGACCCAGGGTAACACTGAAGCTTTCTTT
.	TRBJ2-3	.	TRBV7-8	CASTPPAPPKDTQYF	TGTGCCAGCACTCCTCCCGCGCCCCCCAAAGATACGCAGTATTTT
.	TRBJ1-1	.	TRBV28	CASSLIQDSEAFF	TGTGCCAGCAGTTTAATCCAGGACTCTGAAGCTTTCTTT
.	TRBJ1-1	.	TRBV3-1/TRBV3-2	CASSQDQQVNTEAFF	TGTGCCAGCAGCCAAGATCAACAGGTGAACACTGAAGCTTTCTTT
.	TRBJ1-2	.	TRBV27	CASSLGGFDGYTF	TGTGCCAGCAGTTTAGGGGGCTTCGATGGCTACACCTTC
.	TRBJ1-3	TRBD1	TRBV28	CASSLGQGSGNTIYF	TGTGCCAGCAGTCTAGGACAGGGATCTGGAAACACCATATATTTT
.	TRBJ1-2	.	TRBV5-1	CASSPGGVQVGYTF	TGCGCCAGCAGCCCGGGGGGCGTGCAGGTTGGCTACACCTTC
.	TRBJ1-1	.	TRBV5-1	CASSRREGTEAFF	TGCGCCAGCAGCCGCAGGGAAGGCACTGAAGCTTTCTTT
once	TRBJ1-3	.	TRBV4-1	CASSQARSTGTNTIYF	TGCGCCAGCAGCCAAGCCCGATCTACAGGGACCAACACCATATATTTT
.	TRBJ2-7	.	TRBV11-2	CASSLSGRGSEQYF	TGTGCCAGCAGCTTAAGTGGAAGAGGGTCCGAGCAGTACTTC